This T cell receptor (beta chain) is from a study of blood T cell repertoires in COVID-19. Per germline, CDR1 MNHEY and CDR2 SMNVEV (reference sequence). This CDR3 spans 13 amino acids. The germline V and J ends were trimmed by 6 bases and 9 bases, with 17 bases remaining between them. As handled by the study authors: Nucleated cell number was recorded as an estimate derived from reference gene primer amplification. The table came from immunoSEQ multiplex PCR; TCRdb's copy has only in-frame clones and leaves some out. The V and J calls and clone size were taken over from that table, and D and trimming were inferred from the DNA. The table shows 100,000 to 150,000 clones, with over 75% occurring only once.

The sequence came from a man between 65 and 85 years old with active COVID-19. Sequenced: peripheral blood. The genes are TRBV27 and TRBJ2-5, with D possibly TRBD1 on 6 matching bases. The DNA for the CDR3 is TGTGCCAGCAGCCCCAAGCAGGCAGGGGCCCAGTACTTC. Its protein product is CASSPKQAGAQYF.